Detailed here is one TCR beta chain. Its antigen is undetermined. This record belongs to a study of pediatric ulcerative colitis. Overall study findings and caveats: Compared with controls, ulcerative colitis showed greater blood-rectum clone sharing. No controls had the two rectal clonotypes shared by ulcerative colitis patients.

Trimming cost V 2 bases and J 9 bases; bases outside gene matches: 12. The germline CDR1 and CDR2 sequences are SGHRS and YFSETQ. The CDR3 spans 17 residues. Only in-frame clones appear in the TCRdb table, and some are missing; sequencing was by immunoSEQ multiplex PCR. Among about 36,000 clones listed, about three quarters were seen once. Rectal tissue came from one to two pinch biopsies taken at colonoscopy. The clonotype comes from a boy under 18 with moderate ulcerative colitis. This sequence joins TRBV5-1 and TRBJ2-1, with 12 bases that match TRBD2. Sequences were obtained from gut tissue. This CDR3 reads CASSFRLAGDHGVEQFF. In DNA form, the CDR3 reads TGCGCCAGCAGCTTTCGACTAGCGGGAGATCATGGCGTTGAGCAGTTCTTC.